This record concerns one T cell receptor beta chain sequence. During active infection, Seattle patients enrolled and were then monitored through disease. The CDR3 is 17 residues long. Germline CDR1 reads LNHDA; CDR2 reads SQIVND (reference sequence). Deletions cut 6 bases from V and 6 bases from J, with 24 bases between. Study processing details: Reference gene primer amplification gave nucleated cell count estimates. Profiled with immunoSEQ multiplex PCR; TCRdb holds only in-frame clones, not every one. V and J calls and clone size are given by that table; D and trimming were obtained from the DNA. Among about 100,000 clones, roughly 87% were seen once, and the ten largest hold under 6.5%. This sample was included in a study of blood T cell repertoires in COVID-19. On the study more broadly: The United States, Italy and Spain were the sources of the acute and convalescent COVID-19 samples. T cells, B-cell-depleted T cells, or PBMCs provided the cDNA or gDNA that served as material.

This TCR was recovered from a woman in her forties or fifties with COVID-19, enrolled during active disease. This sequence joins TRBV19 and TRBJ2-4, with D perhaps TRBD2 (9 bases). Sequenced sample: peripheral blood. In DNA form, the CDR3 reads TGTGCCAGTAGGGGGCGGACAGGGACTAGCCAGGGAAACATTCAGTACTTC. It encodes CASRGRTGTSQGNIQYF.